The sequence of this T cell receptor beta chain was determined in a study of T cell repertoires in cytomegalovirus infection. Concerning this clonotype itself: No antigen is known for it.

TCRdb recomputed calls from the reads with MiXCR, one row per CDR3 protein. The sample lists around 130,000 distinct CDR3 sequences, about 24% seen once, with roughly 35% in the top ten. Sequencing was carried out using PBMCs, sequenced either directly or after in vitro stimulation (not recorded which). The receptor's source is a human donor in good health (CMV status not recorded). Some clones in this sample may be carry-over from other donors' samples.

CDR3 bases: TGTGCCAGTAGTTCCGGGACAGTAGCCCCAACAGGGGAGCAGTTCTTC. Its translation: CASSSGTVAPTGEQFF. The chain uses TRBV19 and TRBJ2-1; 7 nucleotides agree with TRBD1. Germline values: CDR1 LNHDA, CDR2 SQIVND (reference sequence). The V segment lost 5 bases and the J segment 10 bases; nucleotides outside the gene matches: 17. The CDR3 length is 16 residues.